The 9 T cell receptor beta chains below come from one sample, sequenced in a study of blood T cell repertoires in COVID-19 (dated by TCRdb to 2019 to 2021). The protocol used for the library was the immunoSEQ multiplex PCR assay. Held by TCRdb, this immuneACCESS table contains in-frame sequences only and omits some clones. Under half of the omission traces to an unresolved V gene where checked; the cause of the rest is unknown. The sample table shows around 200,000 clones, and under 85% are seen once. Under 8.5% of the sample lies in the top ten. The sample taken for sequencing was peripheral blood. The receptors originated from a human donor in a cohort sampled during active COVID-19.

The chain uses TRBV19 and TRBJ1-5; D unresolved. Germline loops: CDR1 LNHDA, CDR2 SQIVND (reference sequence). V was shortened by 5 bases and J by 4 bases, with 15 bases between the two germline ends. The CDR3 runs to 15 residues. The CDR3 nucleotides are TGTGCCAGTAGTTCGTCAACATCAGGTAATCAGCCCCAGCATTTT. Its protein is CASSSSTSGNQPQHF.

The chain uses TRBV7-2 and TRBJ1-6, with 7 bases identical to TRBD1. This CDR3 comprises 14 residues. J was trimmed by 10 bases and V by 4 bases; bases with no gene match: 7. Germline V gene lookup returns CDR1 SGHTA and CDR2 FQGNSA. In nucleotides, the CDR3 is TGTGCCAGCAGCTCAAGACAGGGCGACTCACCCCTCCACTTT. This gives the protein CASSSRQGDSPLHF.

The J gene is TRBJ2-5, the V gene TRBV6-1, with a possible D match to TRBD2 (6 bases). The CDR3 length is 13 residues. Deletions cut 1 base from V and 4 bases from J, with 7 bases between. CDR1 is MNHNS and CDR2 is SASEGT in the germline V gene. The CDR3 here is CASSEVGGETQYF. Written as DNA, the CDR3 is TGTGCCAGCAGTGAAGTGGGGGGAGAGACCCAGTACTTC.

V usage is TRBV7-9 and J usage is TRBJ1-1, with TRBD1 matching 7 bases. Losses at the gene ends were 6 bases for V and 4 bases for J; bases not matched to a gene: 5. The CDR3 is 13 amino acids. CDR1 is SEHNR and CDR2 is FQNEAQ in the germline V gene (reference sequence). The CDR3 loop reads CASSRQGGTEAFF. The CDR3 DNA sequence: TGTGCCAGCAGTCGTCAGGGGGGCACTGAAGCTTTCTTT. The complete variable domain, with remaining parts taken from reference TRBV7-9 and TRBJ1-1, reads DTGVSQNPRHKITKRGQNVTFRCDPISEHNRLYWYRQTLGQGPEFLTYFQNEAQLEKSRLLSDRFSAERPKGSFSTLEIQRTEQGDSAMYLCASSRQGGTEAFFGQGTRLTVV.

The J gene is TRBJ2-5, the V gene TRBV3-1 (or the pseudogene TRBV3-2); 7 positions match TRBD2. Germline values: CDR1 LGHDT, CDR2 YNNKEL (reference sequence). V was clipped by 3 bases and J by 5 bases; unmatched bases: 6. CDR3 length equals 14 residues. CDR3 loop: CASSHRPGRETQYF. CDR3 DNA sequence: TGTGCCAGCAGCCATCGCCCCGGGAGGGAGACCCAGTACTTC.

The CDR3 nucleotides read TGTGCCAGCAGTTACGCCGGACTGATGGGCAATGAGCAGTTCTTC. Its translation: CASSYAGLMGNEQFF. J is TRBJ2-1 and V is TRBV6-2 or TRBV6-3; the D gene is possibly TRBD2 (5 bases). The germline V and J ends were trimmed by 2 bases and 6 bases, with 14 bases remaining between them. CDR3 length equals 15 residues. Per the germline V gene, CDR1 is MNHEY and CDR2 is SVGEGT.

The chain combines TRBV5-1 with TRBJ2-1; 10 nucleotides line up with TRBD2. Looked up from germline, CDR1 is SGHRS and CDR2 is YFSETQ. V lost 2 bases and J lost 6; bases outside the gene matches: 5. The CDR3 is 15 residues long. The CDR3 nucleotides read TGCGCCAGCAGCTTACTCACTAGCGGGGTCAATGAGCAGTTCTTC. Translation: CASSLLTSGVNEQFF.

J is TRBJ2-7 and V is TRBV5-5; tentative D call: TRBD2 (5 bases). V lost 4 bases and J 0 bases, leaving 14 bases between the germline ends. The V gene's germline CDR1 is SGHKS and CDR2 YYEKEE (reference sequence). The length of the CDR3 is 15 residues. For the CDR3, the DNA is TGTGCCAGCAGCGCAGCCCCCGGGAACTCCTACGAGCAGTACTTC. Its translation: CASSAAPGNSYEQYF.

The chain uses TRBV7-6 and TRBJ1-5; a weak D match, TRBD1 (5 bases). Trimming left V 0 bases short and J 5 bases short, with 11 bases between. This CDR3 comprises 15 residues. Germline lookup yields CDR1 SGHVS and CDR2 FNYEAQ. CDR3 in DNA: TGTGCCAGCAGCTTAGCCCCGGGGGGAGATCAGCCCCAGCATTTT. Its translation: CASSLAPGGDQPQHF.